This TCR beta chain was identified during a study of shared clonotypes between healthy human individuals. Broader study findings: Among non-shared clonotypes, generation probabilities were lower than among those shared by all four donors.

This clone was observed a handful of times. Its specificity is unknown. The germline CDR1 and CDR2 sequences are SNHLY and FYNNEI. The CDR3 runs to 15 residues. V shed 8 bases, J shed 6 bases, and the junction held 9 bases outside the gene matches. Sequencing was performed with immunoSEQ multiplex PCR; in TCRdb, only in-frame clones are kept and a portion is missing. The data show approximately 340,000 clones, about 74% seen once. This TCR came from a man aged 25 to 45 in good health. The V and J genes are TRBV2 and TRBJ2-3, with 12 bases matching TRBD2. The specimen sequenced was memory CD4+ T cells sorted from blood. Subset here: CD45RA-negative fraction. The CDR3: CASLETSGRPDTQYF. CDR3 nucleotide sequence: TGTGCCAGCTTGGAGACTAGCGGGAGACCGGATACGCAGTATTTT. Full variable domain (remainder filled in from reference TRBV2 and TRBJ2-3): EPEVTQTPSHQVTQMGQEVILRCVPISNHLYFYWYRQILGQKVEFLVSFYNNEISEKSEIFDDQFSVERPDGSNFTLKIRSTKLEDSAMYFCASLETSGRPDTQYFGPGTRLTVL.